The 14 T cell receptor beta chains below all came from one sample that was sequenced in a study of blood T cell repertoires in COVID-19. The repertoire was sequenced with immunoSEQ multiplex PCR; TCRdb's copy has only in-frame clones and lacks some. Of around 100,000 clones listed, 80% to 85% were seen once; the top ten hold roughly 8.2%. The sample comprised peripheral blood. The receptors here all came from a man between 65 and 85 years old with acute or convalescent COVID-19.

V is TRBV6-5 and J is TRBJ2-3; TRBD1 aligns across 7 bases. The germline CDR1 and CDR2 sequences are MNHEY and SVGAGI. Trimming at V came to 4 bases and at J to 5 bases, leaving 3 bases not matched to a gene. CDR3 length equals 13 residues. In DNA, the CDR3 is TGTGCCAGCAGTTCAACAGGGGTAGATACGCAGTATTTT. Its protein product is CASSSTGVDTQYF.

This clone was counted a few times. V is TRBV10-2 and J is TRBJ2-1, with no clear D. Germline-derived CDR1 and CDR2 are WSHSY and SAAADI. The CDR3 runs to 11 residues. V gave up 3 bases and J gave up 7 bases, with 4 bases separating them. The CDR3, as DNA: TGCGCCAGCAGTGAATATAATGAGCAGTTCTTC. Residues: CASSEYNEQFF.

The V call is TRBV30, the J call TRBJ1-4; 8 bases map to TRBD1. J was trimmed by 5 bases and V by 2 bases; bases with no gene match: 4. Per germline, CDR1 GTSNPN and CDR2 SVGIG (reference sequence). This CDR3 is built from 14 residues. This CDR3 is CAWSRTGLNEKLFF. CDR3 nucleotide sequence: TGTGCCTGGAGTCGGACAGGGTTGAATGAAAAACTGTTTTTT.

The count of this clone is one. The gene calls are TRBV7-3 and TRBJ2-1; TRBD2 matches 8 bases. The CDR3 has 14 residues. Germline loops: CDR1 SGHTA, CDR2 FQGTGA. With V trimmed by 5 bases and J by 7 bases, 7 bases remained unmatched. The CDR3 region is CASSPGTRMNEQFF. The CDR3 nucleotides read TGTGCCAGCAGCCCCGGGACTAGAATGAATGAGCAGTTCTTC.

The chain recombines TRBV9 with TRBJ1-5; D may be TRBD1 (6 bases). Germline V lookup: CDR1 SGDLS, CDR2 YYNGEE. The V end was cut by 5 bases, the J end by 4 bases, with 13 bases between. The CDR3 covers 14 residues. For the CDR3, the DNA is TGTGCCAGCAGTTCTGGACAGAAAAATCAGCCCCAGCATTTT. Translation gives CASSSGQKNQPQHF.

This clone was picked up one time. This chain connects TRBV28 to TRBJ1-2; D gene uncertain. The CDR3 covers 12 residues. Germline V lookup: CDR1 MDHEN, CDR2 SYDVKM. V was pared by 3 bases and J by 6 bases, with 8 bases between. The CDR3: CASSLNMNGYTF. The CDR3 bases are TGTGCCAGCAGTTTGAACATGAATGGCTACACCTTC.

The genes are TRBV3-1 (or the pseudogene TRBV3-2) and TRBJ1-5, with a weak D call TRBD1 (5 bases). The CDR3 extends over 14 amino acids. V lost 0 bases, J lost 6 bases, and 9 bases lay in between. The V gene's germline CDR1 is LGHDT and CDR2 YNNKEL (reference sequence). This CDR3 is CASSQDWGVQPQHF. The CDR3 bases are TGTGCCAGCAGCCAAGATTGGGGGGTTCAGCCCCAGCATTTT.

J is TRBJ2-1 and V is TRBV28; 9 bases line up with TRBD2. The CDR3 has 12 amino acids. Germline V gene data show CDR1 as MDHEN and CDR2 as SYDVKM. Trimming at V came to 5 bases and at J to 9 bases, leaving 2 bases not matched to a gene. The chain's CDR3 is CASSLAGSEQFF. The CDR3 nucleotides are TGTGCCAGCAGTCTAGCGGGATCTGAGCAGTTCTTC.

CDR3 coding DNA: TGCGCCAGCAGCTTGGTTCAGGGTCCCGCTGAGCAGTTCTTC. Amino acids: CASSLVQGPAEQFF. V usage is TRBV5-1 and J usage is TRBJ2-1; tentative D call: TRBD1 (5 bases). This CDR3 has 14 residues. V lost 0 bases to trimming and J lost 9 bases, with 13 bases between them. From germline, CDR1 is SGHRS and CDR2 YFSETQ.

This clone appeared many times. The J gene is TRBJ2-7, the V gene TRBV9; D gene unclear. V was trimmed by 0 bases and J by 2 bases, leaving 9 bases between them. This CDR3 is built from 14 residues. CDR1 is SGDLS, CDR2 YYNGEE, per germline. This CDR3 reads CASSVAGNTYEQYF. The CDR3 DNA reads as TGTGCCAGCAGCGTAGCGGGTAACACCTACGAGCAGTACTTC. Variable domain in full (rest from reference TRBV9 and TRBJ2-7): DSGVTQTPKHLITATGQRVTLRCSPRSGDLSVYWYQQSLDQGLQFLIQYYNGEERAKGNILERFSAQQFPDLHSELNLSSLELGDSALYFCASSVAGNTYEQYFGPGTRLTVT.

The chain has TRBV4-2 and TRBJ2-7; D possibly corresponds to TRBD2 (6 bases). The CDR3 has 13 residues. Trimming pared 0 bases from V and 3 bases from J, leaving 6 bases between. Germline-derived CDR1 and CDR2 are LGHNA and YNFKEQ. The CDR3 nucleotides read TGTGCCAGCAGCCAAGAGACTAGCTACGAGCAGTACTTC. Protein product: CASSQETSYEQYF.

The chain recombines TRBV2 with TRBJ2-1; a possible D gene is TRBD2 (6 bases). V gave up 1 base and J gave up 2 bases, with 12 bases separating them. The CDR3 totals 16 residues. Germline CDR1 is SNHLY and CDR2 is FYNNEI. The CDR3 bases are TGTGCCAGCAGTGAAGGACTCGGGGGAGCCTACAATGAGCAGTTCTTC. Residues: CASSEGLGGAYNEQFF.

A word on this clone: Other DNA sequences in this sample translate to the same CDR3. The chain links TRBV5-1 to TRBJ2-1; TRBD2 matches 11 bases. This CDR3 contains 14 residues. Germline trimming cut 3 bases from V and 7 bases from J; bases unmatched to any gene: 3. The germline CDR1 and CDR2 sequences are SGHRS and YFSETQ. The CDR3 is CASSWGTSGNEQFF. CDR3 in DNA: TGCGCCAGCAGCTGGGGGACTAGCGGAAATGAGCAGTTCTTC.

V gene TRBV30 combines with J gene TRBJ2-3, with D uncertain. The germline CDR1 and CDR2 sequences are GTSNPN and SVGIG (reference sequence). V was trimmed by 4 bases and J by 5 bases, leaving 13 bases between them. The CDR3 length is 13 residues. Written as DNA, the CDR3 is TGTGCCTGGATGAGAGGTTTGGGAGATACGCAGTATTTT. This translates into CAWMRGLGDTQYF.